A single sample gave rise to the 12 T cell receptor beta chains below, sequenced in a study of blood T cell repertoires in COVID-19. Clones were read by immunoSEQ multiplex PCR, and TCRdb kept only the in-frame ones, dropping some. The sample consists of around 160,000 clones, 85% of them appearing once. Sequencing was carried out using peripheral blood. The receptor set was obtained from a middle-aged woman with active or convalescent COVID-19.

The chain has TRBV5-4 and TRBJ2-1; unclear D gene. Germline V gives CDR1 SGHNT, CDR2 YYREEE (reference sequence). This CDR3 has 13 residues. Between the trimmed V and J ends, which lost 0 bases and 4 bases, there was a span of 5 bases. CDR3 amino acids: CASSLDSYNEQFF. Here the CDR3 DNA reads TGTGCCAGCAGCTTGGACAGTTACAATGAGCAGTTCTTC.

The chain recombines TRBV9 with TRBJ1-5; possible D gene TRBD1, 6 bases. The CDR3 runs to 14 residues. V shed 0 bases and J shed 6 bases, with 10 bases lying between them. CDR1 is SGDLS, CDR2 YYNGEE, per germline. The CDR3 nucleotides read TGTGCCAGCAGCGTAGGAAGGGGGGGTCAGCCCCAGCATTTT. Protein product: CASSVGRGGQPQHF.

The CDR3 nucleotides are TGTGCCAGCAGTTACAGGGACCCCTACGAGCAGTACTTC. It is translated as CASSYRDPYEQYF. The chain joins TRBV12-3 or TRBV12-4 to TRBJ2-7; D is possibly TRBD1 (6 bases). The germline V and J ends were trimmed by 4 bases and 2 bases, with 9 bases remaining between them. The CDR3 totals 13 residues.

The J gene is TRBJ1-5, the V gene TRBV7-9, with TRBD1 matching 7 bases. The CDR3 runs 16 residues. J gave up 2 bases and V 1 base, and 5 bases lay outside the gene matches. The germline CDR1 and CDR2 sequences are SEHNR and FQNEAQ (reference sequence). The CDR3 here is CASSLGTGTGNQPQHF. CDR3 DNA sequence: TGTGCCAGCAGCTTAGGGACCGGGACAGGCAATCAGCCCCAGCATTTT. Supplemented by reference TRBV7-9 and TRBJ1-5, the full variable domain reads DTGVSQNPRHKITKRGQNVTFRCDPISEHNRLYWYRQTLGQGPEFLTYFQNEAQLEKSRLLSDRFSAERPKGSFSTLEIQRTEQGDSAMYLCASSLGTGTGNQPQHFGDGTRLSIL.

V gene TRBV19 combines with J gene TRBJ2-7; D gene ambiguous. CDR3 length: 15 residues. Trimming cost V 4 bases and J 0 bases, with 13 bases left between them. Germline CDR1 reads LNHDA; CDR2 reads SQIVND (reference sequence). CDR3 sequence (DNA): TGTGCCAGTAGTACGACCTGGGCAGCCTCCTACGAGCAGTACTTC. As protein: CASSTTWAASYEQYF.

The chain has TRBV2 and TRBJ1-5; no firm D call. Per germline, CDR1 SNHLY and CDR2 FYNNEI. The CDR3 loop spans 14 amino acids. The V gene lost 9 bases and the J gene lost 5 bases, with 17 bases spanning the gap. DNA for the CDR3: TGTGCCAGTAAAATAACACGTTCCGATCAGCCCCAGCATTTT. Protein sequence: CASKITRSDQPQHF.

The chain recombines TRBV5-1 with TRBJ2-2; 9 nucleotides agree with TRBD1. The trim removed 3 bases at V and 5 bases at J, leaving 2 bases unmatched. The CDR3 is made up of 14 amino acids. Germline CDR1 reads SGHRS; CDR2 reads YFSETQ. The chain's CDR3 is CASSWGQGTGELFF. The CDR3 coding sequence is TGCGCCAGCAGCTGGGGACAGGGAACCGGGGAGCTGTTTTTT. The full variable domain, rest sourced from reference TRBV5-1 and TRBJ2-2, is KAGVTQTPRYLIKTRGQQVTLSCSPISGHRSVSWYQQTPGQGLQFLFEYFSETQRNKGNFPGRFSGRQFSNSRSEMNVSTLELGDSALYLCASSWGQGTGELFFGEGSRLTVL.

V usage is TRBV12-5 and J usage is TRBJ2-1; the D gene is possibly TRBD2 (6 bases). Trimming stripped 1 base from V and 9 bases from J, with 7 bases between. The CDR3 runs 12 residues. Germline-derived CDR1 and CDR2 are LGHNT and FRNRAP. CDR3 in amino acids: CASGLGGGEQFF. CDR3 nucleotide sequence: TGTGCTAGTGGTTTGGGGGGAGGTGAGCAGTTCTTC.

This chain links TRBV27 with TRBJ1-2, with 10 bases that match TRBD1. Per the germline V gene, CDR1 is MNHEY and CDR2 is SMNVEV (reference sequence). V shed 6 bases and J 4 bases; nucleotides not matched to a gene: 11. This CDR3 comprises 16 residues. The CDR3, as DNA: TGTGCCAGCAGGCCCCGACAGGGGGCTCTGAGCTATGGCTACACCTTC. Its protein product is CASRPRQGALSYGYTF.

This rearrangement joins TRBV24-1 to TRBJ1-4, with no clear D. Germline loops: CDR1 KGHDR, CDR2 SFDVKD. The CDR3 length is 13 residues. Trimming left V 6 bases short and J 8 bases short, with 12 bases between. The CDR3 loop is CATSKAEREKLFF. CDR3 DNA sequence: TGTGCCACCAGTAAGGCCGAGCGAGAAAAACTGTTTTTT.

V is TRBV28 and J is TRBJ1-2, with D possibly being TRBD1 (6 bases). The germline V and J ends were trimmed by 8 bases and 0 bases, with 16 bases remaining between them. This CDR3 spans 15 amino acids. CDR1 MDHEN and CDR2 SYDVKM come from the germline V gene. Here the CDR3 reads CASVRGGPPNYGYTF. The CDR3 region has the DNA TGTGCCAGCGTCCGGGGGGGGCCACCTAACTATGGCTACACCTTC.

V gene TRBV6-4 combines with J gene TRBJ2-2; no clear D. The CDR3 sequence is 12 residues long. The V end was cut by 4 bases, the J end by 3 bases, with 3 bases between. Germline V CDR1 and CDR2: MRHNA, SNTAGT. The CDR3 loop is CASSADTGELFF. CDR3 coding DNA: TGTGCCAGCAGTGCCGACACCGGGGAGCTGTTTTTT.